The 26 T cell receptor beta chains below all came from one sample that was sequenced in a study of T cell repertoires in ileal Crohn's disease. The repertoire was sequenced with immunoSEQ multiplex PCR; TCRdb's copy has only in-frame clones and lacks some. The sample carries roughly 7,100 clones, less than 75% recorded once. The specimen sequenced was ileal tissue. The receptors originated from an adult with Crohn's disease.

This clone was found once. V gene TRBV5-1 combines with J gene TRBJ1-3; 9 bases agree with TRBD1. Germline-derived CDR1 and CDR2 are SGHRS and YFSETQ. The CDR3 consists of 16 residues. The V and J ends lost 2 bases and 9 bases, in that order; junction bases with no gene match: 12. CDR3 nucleotides: TGCGCCAGCAGCTTATCAACCGGGACAGGGCAAAGCACCATATATTTT. Protein product: CASSLSTGTGQSTIYF.

The chain carries TRBV6-1 and TRBJ1-2, with TRBD1 identical over 12 bases. Trimming at V came to 7 bases and at J to 6 bases, leaving 9 bases not matched to a gene. The CDR3 totals 15 residues. From germline, CDR1 is MNHNS and CDR2 SASEGT. The CDR3 spells CASTSGTGGMNGYTF. The CDR3 DNA follows: TGTGCCAGCACCTCCGGGACAGGGGGCATGAATGGCTACACCTTC.

The chain recombines TRBV5-4 with TRBJ2-7, with D maybe TRBD2 (6 bases). CDR1 is SGHNT, CDR2 YYREEE, per germline (reference sequence). The length of the CDR3 is 14 residues. V dropped 0 bases and J dropped 7 bases, with 14 bases sitting between them. Here the CDR3 reads CASSLEGAGWEQYF. In nucleotides, the CDR3 is TGTGCCAGCAGCTTGGAAGGGGCGGGGTGGGAGCAGTACTTC.

In nucleotides, the CDR3 is TGTGCCAGCAGAGGCCGGGACAGGGGTGGCTACGAGCAGTACTTC. Protein product: CASRGRDRGGYEQYF. The J gene is TRBJ2-7, the V gene TRBV6-5, with 10 bases fitting TRBD1. V dropped 6 bases and J dropped 3; count of bases not matched to a gene: 8. Germline loops: CDR1 MNHEY, CDR2 SVGAGI. This CDR3 is built from 15 residues.

This clone showed up just a few times. The chain is built from TRBV19 and TRBJ1-2; D ambiguous. The V and J ends lost 2 bases and 6 bases respectively, with 10 bases between them. The V gene's germline CDR1 is LNHDA and CDR2 SQIVND (reference sequence). The CDR3 has 13 amino acids. CDR3: CASSILGGDGYTF. CDR3 coding DNA: TGTGCCAGTAGTATATTGGGCGGGGATGGCTACACCTTC.

The chain joins TRBV5-4 to TRBJ2-5; TRBD2 matches 10 bases. V gave up 5 bases and J gave up 3 bases; unmatched junction bases: 4. Germline V gene lookup returns CDR1 SGHNT and CDR2 YYREEE (reference sequence). CDR3 length equals 14 residues. The CDR3 protein is CASRAGGTKETQYF. As DNA, the CDR3 is TGTGCCAGCAGAGCGGGGGGGACGAAAGAGACCCAGTACTTC.

V usage is TRBV6-5 and J usage is TRBJ1-1, with D perhaps TRBD1 (5 bases). This CDR3 region has 15 residues. Trimming pared 0 bases from V and 0 bases from J, leaving 8 bases between. Germline V CDR1 and CDR2: MNHEY, SVGAGI. CDR3 amino acids: CASSYSRVVNTEAFF. The CDR3, as DNA: TGTGCCAGCAGTTACTCCAGGGTCGTGAACACTGAAGCTTTCTTT.

This sequence joins TRBV29-1 and TRBJ1-2; weak D call: TRBD1 (6 bases). Germline V gives CDR1 SQVTM, CDR2 ANQGSEA. Trimming stripped 2 bases from V and 9 bases from J, with 13 bases between. The length of the CDR3 is 12 residues. CDR3 sequence (DNA): TGCAGCGTTGAAATTGGGGGCGCAAGCTACACCTTC. It codes for CSVEIGGASYTF. Drawing the rest from reference TRBV29-1 and TRBJ1-2, the complete variable domain is SAVISQKPSRDICQRGTSLTIQCQVDSQVTMMFWYRQQPGQSLTLIATANQGSEATYESGFVIDKFPISRPNLTFSTLTVSNMSPEDSSIYLCSVEIGGASYTFGSGTRLTVV.

V usage is TRBV6-6 and J usage is TRBJ1-2, with 9 bases identical to TRBD1. There are 14 residues in the CDR3. Germline CDR1 MNHNY, CDR2 SVGAGI (reference sequence). Unmatched junction bases numbered 4, after V lost 6 bases and J lost 2 bases. The CDR3 sequence: CASRRTGGNYGYTF. The CDR3 nucleotides are TGTGCCAGCAGGAGAACAGGGGGCAACTATGGCTACACCTTC.

This chain connects TRBV7-2 to TRBJ1-1; D gene ambiguous. V was shortened by 5 bases and J by 5 bases, with 9 bases between the two germline ends. The germline CDR1 and CDR2 sequences are SGHTA and FQGNSA. This CDR3 has 12 residues. The CDR3 nucleotides are TGTGCCAGCAGCGAGAGAGGGACTGAAGCTTTCTTT. It encodes CASSERGTEAFF.

The sample holds a few counts of this clone. J is TRBJ1-4 and V is TRBV9; D gene uncertain. The V end lost 3 bases, the J end lost 8 bases, and 11 bases lay between the germline ends. Per germline, CDR1 SGDLS and CDR2 YYNGEE. The CDR3 is 13 residues long. The CDR3 nucleotides read TGTGCCAGCAGCGCAGAGGTCCGAGAAAAACTGTTTTTT. Protein product: CASSAEVREKLFF.

The chain uses TRBV15 and TRBJ2-1, with 8 bases fitting TRBD2. Trimming at V came to 8 bases and at J to 2 bases, leaving 14 bases not matched to a gene. Per germline, CDR1 LNHNV and CDR2 YYDKDF (reference sequence). CDR3 length: 17 amino acids. As DNA, the CDR3 is TGTGCCACCTACAAGGGAGCTAGCGGGCCAACCTACAATGAGCAGTTCTTC. Translation gives CATYKGASGPTYNEQFF. Looking up the rest from reference TRBV15 and TRBJ2-1 gives the full variable domain: DAMVIQNPRYQVTQFGKPVTLSCSQTLNHNVMYWYQQKSSQAPKLLFHYYDKDFNNEADTPDNFQSRRPNTSFCFLDIRSPGLGDTAMYLCATYKGASGPTYNEQFFGPGTRLTVL.

The chain is built from TRBV9 and TRBJ2-3; D is perhaps TRBD1 (5 bases). This CDR3 has 14 amino acids. Trimming stripped 8 bases from V and 4 bases from J, with 17 bases between. Per germline, CDR1 SGDLS and CDR2 YYNGEE. CDR3 bases: TGTGCCAGTAGGGGTGGACCGGTCGCAGATACGCAGTATTTT. This sequence encodes CASRGGPVADTQYF. Using reference TRBV9 and TRBJ2-3 for the parts outside the CDR3, the full variable domain is DSGVTQTPKHLITATGQRVTLRCSPRSGDLSVYWYQQSLDQGLQFLIQYYNGEERAKGNILERFSAQQFPDLHSELNLSSLELGDSALYFCASRGGPVADTQYFGPGTRLTVL.

A few counts support this clone. V and J are TRBV11-1 and TRBJ2-1, with D possibly TRBD2 on 6 matching bases. The CDR3 spans 13 residues. CDR1 SGHAT and CDR2 FQDESV come from the germline V gene (reference sequence). Trimming removed 5 bases at V and 4 bases at J, with 9 bases between. Here the CDR3 DNA reads TGTGCCAGCAGCCCCCTAGCGTACAATGAGCAGTTCTTC. Amino acid sequence: CASSPLAYNEQFF.

This clone was seen once. The chain uses TRBV25-1 and TRBJ1-1; 7 positions agree with TRBD1. Germline trimming cut 3 bases from V and 5 bases from J; bases unmatched to any gene: 6. From germline, CDR1 is MGHDK and CDR2 SYGVNS. The CDR3 runs 14 residues. DNA for the CDR3: TGTGCCAGCAGTGATCCAGACAGGGTGACTGAAGCTTTCTTT. It codes for CASSDPDRVTEAFF.

The rearrangement joins TRBV4-2 to TRBJ2-2, with a tentative D call TRBD1 (6 bases). Germline assignment: CDR1 LGHNA and CDR2 YNFKEQ. The CDR3 sequence is 18 residues long. V was cut by 4 bases and J by 2 bases, with 20 bases left in between. The CDR3 here is CASSRETGASTNTGELFF. Here the CDR3 DNA reads TGTGCCAGCAGCCGAGAGACAGGAGCCTCCACTAACACCGGGGAGCTGTTTTTT.

The V call is TRBV7-2, the J call TRBJ1-2, with 8 nucleotides matching TRBD1. The V and J ends lost 5 bases and 1 base, in that order; junction bases with no gene match: 3. Germline values: CDR1 SGHTA, CDR2 FQGNSA. This CDR3 comprises 14 residues. This chain's CDR3 is CASSPTGDNYGYTF. The DNA of the CDR3 is TGTGCCAGCAGCCCGACAGGGGATAACTATGGCTACACCTTC.

This clone has just a few counts. The chain has TRBV6-1 and TRBJ1-3; TRBD1 matches 7 bases. J lost 1 base, V lost 3 bases, and 3 bases had no gene match. CDR3 length: 15 residues. Germline CDR1 and CDR2: MNHNS and SASEGT. The CDR3 loop reads CASSDPTGSGNTIYF. CDR3 nucleotides: TGTGCCAGCAGTGACCCGACAGGGTCTGGAAACACCATATATTTT.

The rearrangement uses TRBV6-4 and TRBJ2-2, with 9 bases aligning to TRBD2. Germline CDR1 and CDR2: MRHNA and SNTAGT. The CDR3 runs to 14 residues. Germline trimming cut 6 bases from V and 3 bases from J; bases unmatched to any gene: 2. CDR3 loop: CASSGTSHTGELFF. The CDR3 DNA follows: TGTGCCAGCAGCGGGACTAGCCACACCGGGGAGCTGTTTTTT.

The chain carries TRBV10-3 and TRBJ2-7, with a tentative D call TRBD2 (6 bases). The CDR3 is 12 residues long. Germline CDR1 is ENHRY and CDR2 is SYGVKD. V lost 9 bases and J lost 2, with 11 bases in between. The CDR3 coding sequence is TGTGCCATGGGGGGAGGCCCCTACGAGCAGTACTTC. Its translation is CAMGGGPYEQYF.

This clone has just a few counts. Written as DNA, the CDR3 is TGTGCCAGCAGCTCGGACAGGGGATCCAATCAGCCCCAGCATTTT. Protein product: CASSSDRGSNQPQHF. V usage is TRBV7-2 and J usage is TRBJ1-5; 9 bases line up with TRBD1. The length of the CDR3 is 15 residues. With 4 bases clipped from V and 3 bases from J, the junction kept 4 bases outside the gene matches. In germline, CDR1 is SGHTA, CDR2 FQGNSA.

CDR3 region: CASSLAVSSYEQYF. The CDR3 coding sequence is TGTGCCAGCAGCTTAGCCGTGAGCTCCTACGAGCAGTACTTC. The chain uses TRBV7-2 and TRBJ2-7; D is unclear. From germline, CDR1 is SGHTA and CDR2 FQGNSA. The length of the CDR3 is 14 residues. V was pared by 0 bases and J by 0 bases, with 6 bases between.

This chain connects TRBV27 to TRBJ2-5; tentatively, D is TRBD1 (6 bases). The CDR3 is 17 residues long. With 2 bases removed from V and 2 bases from J, the gap between germline ends came to 18 bases. Germline loops: CDR1 MNHEY, CDR2 SMNVEV (reference sequence). CDR3 DNA: TGTGCCAGCAGTTTACGCCGGCTTGTCGACAGGCAAGAGACCCAGTACTTC. Protein product: CASSLRRLVDRQETQYF.

This clone has only a few counts. The gene calls are TRBV6-5 and TRBJ1-6; weak D call: TRBD1 (5 bases). The CDR3 runs 15 residues. V was trimmed by 7 bases and J by 14 bases, leaving 24 bases between them. CDR1 is MNHEY and CDR2 is SVGAGI in the germline V gene. The CDR3 sequence is CASTPRPLGTRALHF. As DNA, the CDR3 is TGTGCCAGCACCCCGCGGCCACTAGGGACTAGGGCCCTCCACTTT.

The chain has TRBV5-6 and TRBJ1-1, with D tentatively TRBD1 (5 bases). The CDR3 length is 13 residues. With 2 bases removed from V and 3 bases from J, the gap between germline ends came to 8 bases. Germline-derived CDR1 and CDR2 are SGHDT and YYEEEE. The CDR3 sequence is CASSFPQDTEAFF. The CDR3 nucleotides read TGTGCCAGCAGCTTCCCACAGGACACTGAAGCTTTCTTT.

The gene calls are TRBV6-1 and TRBJ2-3; 15 bases align to TRBD2. V trimming: 4 bases; J trimming: 6 bases; junction bases outside the gene matches: 2. The CDR3 covers 15 residues. Per germline, CDR1 MNHNS and CDR2 SASEGT. For the CDR3, the DNA is TGTGCCAGCAGTGGGACTAGCGGGGGGGCCGATACGCAGTATTTT. As protein: CASSGTSGGADTQYF.